A single sample gave rise to the 16 T cell receptor beta chains below, sequenced in a study of cytomegalovirus exposure and HLA in healthy donors. With 60 Vbeta and 13 Jbeta primers, the PCR was carried out. This table comes from immunoSEQ multiplex PCR, and its TCRdb copy is limited to in-frame clones, with some not included. The data contain approximately 190,000 clones, approximately 78% of them singletons. The sequenced sample was PBMCs. The receptors were sampled from a woman between 25 and 40 years old in good health and CMV-seropositive.

The chain is built from TRBV5-1 and TRBJ1-5; D remains unclear. V dropped 7 bases and J dropped 2 bases, with 10 bases sitting between them. This CDR3 is 13 amino acids long. CDR1 SGHRS and CDR2 YFSETQ come from the germline V gene. The CDR3 DNA reads as TGCGCCAGCTCGTATGGAGGCAATCAGCCCCAGCATTTT. The encoded protein is CASSYGGNQPQHF.

The chain combines TRBV7-9 with TRBJ2-7, with 12 bases identical to TRBD1. Germline-derived CDR1 and CDR2 are SEHNR and FQNEAQ (reference sequence). The length of the CDR3 is 15 residues. The V segment lost 4 bases and the J segment 3 bases; nucleotides outside the gene matches: 4. For the CDR3, the DNA is TGTGCCAGCAGCTGGGGGACAGGGGGCAGCTACGAGCAGTACTTC. The encoded protein is CASSWGTGGSYEQYF.

The V gene is TRBV5-4, the J gene TRBJ2-5; TRBD1 might be the D (6 bases). V lost 3 bases and J lost 0, with 15 bases in between. The germline V gene has CDR1 SGHNT and CDR2 YYREEE (reference sequence). The length of the CDR3 is 16 residues. The CDR3 DNA is TGTGCCAGCAGCTCCCCGGGACAATCGTACCAAGAGACCCAGTACTTC. Its translation is CASSSPGQSYQETQYF. The complete variable domain, with remaining parts taken from reference TRBV5-4 and TRBJ2-5, reads ETGVTQSPTHLIKTRGQQVTLRCSSQSGHNTVSWYQQALGQGPQFIFQYYREEENGRGNFPPRFSGLQFPNYSSELNVNALELDDSALYLCASSSPGQSYQETQYFGPGTRLLVL.

The gene calls are TRBV9 and TRBJ2-7, with TRBD2 matching 7 bases. The germline V gene has CDR1 SGDLS and CDR2 YYNGEE. The CDR3 length is 14 residues. After removal of 1 base from V and 4 bases from J, the junction contained 5 bases not matched to a gene. In DNA form, the CDR3 reads TGTGCCAGCAGCGTACTAGCGGAGCCTTACGAGCAGTACTTC. Encoded protein: CASSVLAEPYEQYF.

This clone came up a few times. Its ends do not fully match the called genes, so a read error is possible. The J gene is TRBJ2-1, the V gene TRBV7-9; D gene uncertain. The CDR3 has 11 residues. CDR1 and CDR2 (germline): SEHNR, FQNEAQ (reference sequence). Here the CDR3 DNA reads TGTTCCAGCAGCCCGTTCAATGAGCAGTTCTTC. Amino acid sequence: CSSSPFNEQFF.

The J gene is TRBJ2-1, the V gene TRBV9; 9 nucleotides agree with TRBD2. The CDR3 is made up of 17 amino acids. Germline V lookup: CDR1 SGDLS, CDR2 YYNGEE. Unmatched junction bases numbered 18, after V lost 4 bases and J lost 10 bases. In DNA form, the CDR3 reads TGTGCCAGCAGCCCCGGTCTAGCGGGACCCCTTCTCCAGGAGCAGTTCTTC. This gives the protein CASSPGLAGPLLQEQFF.

The rearrangement uses TRBV7-8 and TRBJ1-5; D is unresolved. CDR3 length: 13 residues. Per germline, CDR1 SGHVS and CDR2 FQNEAQ. Between the trimmed V and J ends, which lost 3 bases and 8 bases, there was a span of 11 bases. The CDR3 bases are TGTGCCAGCAGCTTCTCGGGTCGTGAGCCCCAGCATTTT. Protein product: CASSFSGREPQHF.

This rearrangement joins TRBV9 to TRBJ2-5, with 12 bases lining up with TRBD1. With 2 bases clipped from V and 5 bases from J, the junction kept 4 bases outside the gene matches. The CDR3 extends over 15 amino acids. From germline, CDR1 is SGDLS and CDR2 YYNGEE. In DNA, the CDR3 is TGTGCCAGCAGCGTGGGACAGGGGGCCCGGGAGACCCAGTACTTC. Its protein is CASSVGQGARETQYF.

V gene TRBV11-2 combines with J gene TRBJ2-1, with a possible D match to TRBD1 (5 bases). Germline V CDR1 and CDR2: SGHAT, FQNNGV. There are 14 residues in the CDR3. Trimming took 5 bases from V and 7 from J, leaving 15 bases between them. The CDR3 region is CASSLEGVWNEQFF. CDR3 nucleotides: TGTGCCAGCAGCCTCGAAGGGGTTTGGAATGAGCAGTTCTTC.

The CDR3 DNA reads TGTGCCAGCAGCTTAGTCGGGACAGAGGCAAACAATGAGCAGTTCTTC. Its protein is CASSLVGTEANNEQFF. The chain recombines TRBV7-2 with TRBJ2-1, with 7 bases fitting TRBD1. The CDR3 has 16 residues. Per the germline V gene, CDR1 is SGHTA and CDR2 is FQGNSA. V lost 1 base, J lost 5 bases, and 8 bases stayed unmatched.

V gene TRBV30 combines with J gene TRBJ1-3, with D possibly being TRBD1 (5 bases). Germline CDR1 GTSNPN, CDR2 SVGIG (reference sequence). V was clipped by 0 bases and J by 0 bases, with 12 bases between them. The CDR3 consists of 16 residues. CDR3 loop: CAWSVPRQSSGNTIYF. The CDR3 bases are TGTGCCTGGAGTGTACCAAGACAGTCCTCTGGAAACACCATATATTTT.

The rearrangement uses TRBV5-1 and TRBJ1-2; TRBD1 agrees at 9 bases. The CDR3 consists of 16 residues. CDR1 and CDR2 from the germline V gene are SGHRS and YFSETQ. Unmatched junction bases numbered 8, after V lost 0 bases and J lost 5 bases. CDR3 amino acids: CASSLGVTGGDYGYTF. The CDR3 coding sequence is TGCGCCAGCAGCTTGGGAGTGACAGGGGGGGATTATGGCTACACCTTC.

The genes are TRBV5-6 and TRBJ2-7; the D is unclear. The CDR3 runs to 14 residues. Germline V CDR1 and CDR2: SGHDT, YYEEEE. V was trimmed by 0 bases and J by 3 bases, leaving 10 bases between them. For the CDR3, the DNA is TGTGCCAGCAGCTTGGAACAGATAAACTACGAGCAGTACTTC. Its protein is CASSLEQINYEQYF.

CDR3 amino acids: CASSFGLAGGPNTGELFF. The CDR3 bases are TGCGCCAGCAGCTTCGGACTAGCGGGGGGCCCGAACACCGGGGAGCTGTTTTTT. The genes are TRBV5-1 and TRBJ2-2; 14 bases line up with TRBD2. Germline CDR1 and CDR2: SGHRS and YFSETQ. V trimming: 2 bases; J trimming: 0 bases; junction bases outside the gene matches: 3. The CDR3 extends over 18 amino acids.

The V call is TRBV7-6, the J call TRBJ1-6; 10 nucleotides match TRBD1. In germline, CDR1 is SGHVS, CDR2 FNYEAQ. The CDR3 sequence is 16 residues long. V was pared by 4 bases and J by 9 bases, with 9 bases of the junction left unmatched. CDR3 protein: CASSSTGGEVTSPLHF. The CDR3 DNA reads TGTGCCAGCAGCTCGACAGGGGGCGAAGTGACTTCACCCCTCCACTTT. Full variable domain (remainder filled in from reference TRBV7-6 and TRBJ1-6): GAGVSQSPRYKVTKRGQDVALRCDPISGHVSLYWYRQALGQGPEFLTYFNYEAQQDKSGLPNDRFSAERPEGSISTLTIQRTEQRDSAMYRCASSSTGGEVTSPLHFGNGTRLTVT.

In this sample, this clone turned up a few times. Here the CDR3 DNA reads TGTGCCAGCAGCTTGAACAAGGGCTGGGAGTCCAGCGAGCAGTACTTC. Protein sequence: CASSLNKGWESSEQYF. The V gene is TRBV7-9, the J gene TRBJ2-7, with D possibly TRBD2 on 5 matching bases. Germline V gives CDR1 SEHNR, CDR2 FQNEAQ (reference sequence). V lost 3 bases and J 6 bases, leaving 21 bases between the germline ends. This CDR3 has 16 amino acids.